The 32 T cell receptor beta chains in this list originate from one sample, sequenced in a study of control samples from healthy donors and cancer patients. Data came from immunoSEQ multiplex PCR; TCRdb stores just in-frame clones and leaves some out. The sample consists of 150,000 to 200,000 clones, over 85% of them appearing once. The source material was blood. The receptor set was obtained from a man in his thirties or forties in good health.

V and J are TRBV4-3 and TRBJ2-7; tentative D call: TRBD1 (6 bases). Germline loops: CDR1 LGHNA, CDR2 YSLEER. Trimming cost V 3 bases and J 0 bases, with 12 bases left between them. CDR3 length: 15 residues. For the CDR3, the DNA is TGCGCCAGCAGCCAGCTCCGGGACACCTCCTACGAGCAGTACTTC. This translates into CASSQLRDTSYEQYF.

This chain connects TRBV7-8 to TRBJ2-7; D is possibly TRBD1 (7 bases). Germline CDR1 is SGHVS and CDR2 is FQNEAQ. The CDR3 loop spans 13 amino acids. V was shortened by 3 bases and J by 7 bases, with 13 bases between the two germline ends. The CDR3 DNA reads TGTGCCAGCAGCTTCAGGGGGGCTAATGAGCAGTACTTC. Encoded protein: CASSFRGANEQYF.

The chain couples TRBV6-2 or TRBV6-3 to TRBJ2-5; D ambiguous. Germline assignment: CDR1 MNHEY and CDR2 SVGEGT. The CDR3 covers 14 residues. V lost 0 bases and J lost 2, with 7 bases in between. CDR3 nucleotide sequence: TGTGCCAGCAGTTACTCAAACGTTCAAGAGACCCAGTACTTC. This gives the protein CASSYSNVQETQYF.

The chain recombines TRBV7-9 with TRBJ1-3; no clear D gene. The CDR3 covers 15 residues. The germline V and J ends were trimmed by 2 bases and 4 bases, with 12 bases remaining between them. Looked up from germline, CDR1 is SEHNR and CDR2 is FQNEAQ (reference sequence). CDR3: CASSLLGSGGNTIYF. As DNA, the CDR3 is TGTGCCAGCAGCTTATTGGGCAGCGGGGGAAACACCATATATTTT.

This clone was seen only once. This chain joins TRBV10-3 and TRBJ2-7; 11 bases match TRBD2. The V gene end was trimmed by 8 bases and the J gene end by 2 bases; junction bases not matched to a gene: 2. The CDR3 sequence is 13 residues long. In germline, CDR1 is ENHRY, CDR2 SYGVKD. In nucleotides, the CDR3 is TGTGCCATCGGGACTAGCGGTGCCTACGAGCAGTACTTC. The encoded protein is CAIGTSGAYEQYF.

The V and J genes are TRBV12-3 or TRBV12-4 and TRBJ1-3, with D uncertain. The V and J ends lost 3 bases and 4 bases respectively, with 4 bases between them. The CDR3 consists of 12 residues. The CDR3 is CASSFGGNTIYF. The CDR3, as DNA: TGTGCCAGCAGTTTTGGGGGAAACACCATATATTTT.

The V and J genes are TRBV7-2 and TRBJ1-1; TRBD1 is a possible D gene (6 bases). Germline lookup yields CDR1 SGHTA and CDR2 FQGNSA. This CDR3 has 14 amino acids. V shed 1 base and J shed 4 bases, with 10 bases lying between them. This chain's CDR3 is CASSLDRTVTEAFF. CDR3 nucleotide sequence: TGTGCCAGCAGCTTAGATCGGACAGTCACTGAAGCTTTCTTT.

The DNA for the CDR3 is TGTGCCAGCATAGGGGTGAACACTGAAGCTTTCTTT. This codes for CASIGVNTEAFF. The chain carries TRBV6-6 and TRBJ1-1, with D possibly TRBD1 on 5 matching bases. The germline V gene has CDR1 MNHNY and CDR2 SVGAGI (reference sequence). CDR3 size: 12 residues. V was shortened by 7 bases and J by 0 bases, with 6 bases between the two germline ends.

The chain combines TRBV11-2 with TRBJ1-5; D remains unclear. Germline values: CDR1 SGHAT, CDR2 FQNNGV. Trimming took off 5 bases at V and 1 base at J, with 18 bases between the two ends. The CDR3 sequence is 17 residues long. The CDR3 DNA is TGTGCCAGCAGCAACACGGGAGTCCGAGGGAGCAATCAGCCCCAGCATTTT. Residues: CASSNTGVRGSNQPQHF.

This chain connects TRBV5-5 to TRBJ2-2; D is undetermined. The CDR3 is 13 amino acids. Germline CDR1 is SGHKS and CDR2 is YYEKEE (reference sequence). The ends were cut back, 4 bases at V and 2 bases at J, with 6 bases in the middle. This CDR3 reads CASSRVNTGELFF. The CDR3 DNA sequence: TGTGCCAGCAGCCGGGTCAACACCGGGGAGCTGTTTTTT.

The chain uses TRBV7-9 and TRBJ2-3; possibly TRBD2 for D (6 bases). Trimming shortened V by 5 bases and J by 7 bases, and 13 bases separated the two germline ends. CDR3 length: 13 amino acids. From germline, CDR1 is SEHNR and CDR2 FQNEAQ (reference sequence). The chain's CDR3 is CASSPGTLNTQYF. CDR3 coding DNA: TGTGCCAGCAGCCCAGGGACTTTGAATACGCAGTATTTT.

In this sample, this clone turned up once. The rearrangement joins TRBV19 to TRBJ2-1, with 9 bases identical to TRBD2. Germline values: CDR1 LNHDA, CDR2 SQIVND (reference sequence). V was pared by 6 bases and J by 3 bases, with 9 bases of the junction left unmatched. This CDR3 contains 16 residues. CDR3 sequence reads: CASSYSSSGVYNEQFF. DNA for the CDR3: TGTGCCAGTAGCTACTCATCTAGCGGGGTCTACAATGAGCAGTTCTTC.

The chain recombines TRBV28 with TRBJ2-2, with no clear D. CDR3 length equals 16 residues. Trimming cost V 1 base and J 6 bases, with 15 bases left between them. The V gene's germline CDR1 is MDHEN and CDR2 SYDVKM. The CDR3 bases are TGTGCCAGCAGTTTATCCGGTCAGGCCCTGGCCGGGGAGCTGTTTTTT. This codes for CASSLSGQALAGELFF. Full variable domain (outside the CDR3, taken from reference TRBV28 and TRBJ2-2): DVKVTQSSRYLVKRTGEKVFLECVQDMDHENMFWYRQDPGLGLRLIYFSYDVKMKEKGDIPEGYSVSREKKERFSLILESASTNQTSMYLCASSLSGQALAGELFFGEGSRLTVL.

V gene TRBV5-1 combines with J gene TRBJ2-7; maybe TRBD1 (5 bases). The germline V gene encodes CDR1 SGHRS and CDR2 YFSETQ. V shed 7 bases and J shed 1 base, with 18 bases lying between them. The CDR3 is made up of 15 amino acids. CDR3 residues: CASGPYDSLSYEQYF. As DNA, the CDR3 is TGCGCCAGCGGCCCTTATGACAGCTTATCCTACGAGCAGTACTTC. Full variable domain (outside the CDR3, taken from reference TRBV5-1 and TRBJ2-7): KAGVTQTPRYLIKTRGQQVTLSCSPISGHRSVSWYQQTPGQGLQFLFEYFSETQRNKGNFPGRFSGRQFSNSRSEMNVSTLELGDSALYLCASGPYDSLSYEQYFGPGTRLTVT.

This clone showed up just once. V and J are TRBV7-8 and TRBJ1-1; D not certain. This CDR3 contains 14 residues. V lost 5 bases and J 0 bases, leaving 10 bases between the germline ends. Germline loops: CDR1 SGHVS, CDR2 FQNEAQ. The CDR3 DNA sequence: TGTGCCAGCAGCCCGTGGTCCCTGAACACTGAAGCTTTCTTT. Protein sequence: CASSPWSLNTEAFF.

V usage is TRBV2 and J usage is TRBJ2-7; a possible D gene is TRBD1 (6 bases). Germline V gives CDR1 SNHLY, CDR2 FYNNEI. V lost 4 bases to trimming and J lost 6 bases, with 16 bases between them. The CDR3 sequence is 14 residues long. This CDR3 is CASSALQGPTEQYF. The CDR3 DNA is TGTGCCAGCAGTGCTCTACAGGGACCTACCGAGCAGTACTTC.

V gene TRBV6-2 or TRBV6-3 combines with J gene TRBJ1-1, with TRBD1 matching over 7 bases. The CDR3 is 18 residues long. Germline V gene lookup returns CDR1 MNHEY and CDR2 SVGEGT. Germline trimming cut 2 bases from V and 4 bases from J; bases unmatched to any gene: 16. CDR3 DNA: TGTGCCAGCAGTTACCGACAGGGTCGAGGGGTGGGGAGCACTGAAGCTTTCTTT. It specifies CASSYRQGRGVGSTEAFF.

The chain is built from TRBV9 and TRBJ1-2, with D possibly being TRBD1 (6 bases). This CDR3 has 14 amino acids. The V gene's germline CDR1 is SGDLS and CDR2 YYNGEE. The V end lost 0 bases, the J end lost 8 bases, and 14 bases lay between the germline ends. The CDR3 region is CASSVVGDIRGYTF. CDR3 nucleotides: TGTGCCAGCAGCGTAGTAGGGGACATTAGGGGCTACACCTTC.

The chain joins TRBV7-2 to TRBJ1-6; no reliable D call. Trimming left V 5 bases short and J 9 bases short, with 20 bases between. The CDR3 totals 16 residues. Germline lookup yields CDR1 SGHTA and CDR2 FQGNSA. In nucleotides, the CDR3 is TGTGCCAGCAGCCCGCATCAGGCTCCGTTGGGTTCACCCCTCCACTTT. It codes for CASSPHQAPLGSPLHF.

The CDR3 DNA reads TGTGCCAGCAGCCGGTCAGGGAGTAACTATGGCTACACCTTC. Its protein is CASSRSGSNYGYTF. The J gene is TRBJ1-2, the V gene TRBV4-2; D may be TRBD1 (5 bases). This CDR3 region has 14 residues. Germline CDR1 and CDR2: LGHNA and YNFKEQ. Deletions cut 4 bases from V and 1 base from J, with 10 bases between.

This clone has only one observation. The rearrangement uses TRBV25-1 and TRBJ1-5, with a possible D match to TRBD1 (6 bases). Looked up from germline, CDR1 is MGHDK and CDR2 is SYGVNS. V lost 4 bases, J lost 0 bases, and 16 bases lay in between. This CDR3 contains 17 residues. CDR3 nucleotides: TGTGCCAGCAGTGGGGGACACCCCAAGGATAGCAATCAGCCCCAGCATTTT. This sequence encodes CASSGGHPKDSNQPQHF.

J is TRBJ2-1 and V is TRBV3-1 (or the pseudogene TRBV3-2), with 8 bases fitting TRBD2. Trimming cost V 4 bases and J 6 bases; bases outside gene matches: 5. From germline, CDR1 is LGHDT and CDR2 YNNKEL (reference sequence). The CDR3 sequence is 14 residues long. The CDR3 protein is CASSRSGSPNEQFF. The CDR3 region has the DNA TGTGCCAGCAGCCGGAGCGGGAGTCCCAATGAGCAGTTCTTC.

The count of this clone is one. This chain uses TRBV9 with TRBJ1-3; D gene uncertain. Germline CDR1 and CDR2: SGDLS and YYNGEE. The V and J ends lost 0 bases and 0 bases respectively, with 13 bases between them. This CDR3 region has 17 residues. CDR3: CASSVAEGYLSGNTIYF. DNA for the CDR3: TGTGCCAGCAGCGTAGCGGAGGGCTACCTCTCTGGAAACACCATATATTTT.

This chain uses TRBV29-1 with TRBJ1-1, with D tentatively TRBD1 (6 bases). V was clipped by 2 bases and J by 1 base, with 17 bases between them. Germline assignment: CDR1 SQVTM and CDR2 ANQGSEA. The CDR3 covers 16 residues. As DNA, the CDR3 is TGCAGCGTTGAAAGAGGGGCGGTGGGACAGAACACTGAAGCTTTCTTT. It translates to CSVERGAVGQNTEAFF.

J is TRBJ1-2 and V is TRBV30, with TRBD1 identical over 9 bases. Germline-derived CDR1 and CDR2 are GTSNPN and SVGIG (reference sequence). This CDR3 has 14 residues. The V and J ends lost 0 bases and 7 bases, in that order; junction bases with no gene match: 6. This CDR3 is CAWSVLGTGFGYTF. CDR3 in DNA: TGTGCCTGGAGTGTACTAGGGACAGGGTTTGGCTACACCTTC.

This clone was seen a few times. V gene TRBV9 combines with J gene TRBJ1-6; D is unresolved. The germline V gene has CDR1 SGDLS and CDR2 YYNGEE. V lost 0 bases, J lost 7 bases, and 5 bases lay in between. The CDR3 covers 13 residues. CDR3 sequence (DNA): TGTGCCAGCAGCGTAGTCTCCAATTCACCCCTCCACTTT. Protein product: CASSVVSNSPLHF. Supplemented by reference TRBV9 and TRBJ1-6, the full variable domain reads DSGVTQTPKHLITATGQRVTLRCSPRSGDLSVYWYQQSLDQGLQFLIQYYNGEERAKGNILERFSAQQFPDLHSELNLSSLELGDSALYFCASSVVSNSPLHFGNGTRLTVT.

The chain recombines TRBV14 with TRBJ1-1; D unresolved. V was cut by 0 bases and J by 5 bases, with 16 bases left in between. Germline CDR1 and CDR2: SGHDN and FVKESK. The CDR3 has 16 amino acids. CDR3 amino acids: CASSQDIGRSGTEAFF. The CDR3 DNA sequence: TGTGCCAGCAGCCAAGATATAGGGAGGAGTGGAACTGAAGCTTTCTTT.

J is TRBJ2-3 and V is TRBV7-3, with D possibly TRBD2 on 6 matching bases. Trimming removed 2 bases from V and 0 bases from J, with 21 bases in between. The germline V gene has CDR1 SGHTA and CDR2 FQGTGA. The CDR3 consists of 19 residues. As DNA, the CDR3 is TGTGCCAGCAGCTTAGGTATTGGGGGGACGGATCCGAGCACAGATACGCAGTATTTT. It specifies CASSLGIGGTDPSTDTQYF.

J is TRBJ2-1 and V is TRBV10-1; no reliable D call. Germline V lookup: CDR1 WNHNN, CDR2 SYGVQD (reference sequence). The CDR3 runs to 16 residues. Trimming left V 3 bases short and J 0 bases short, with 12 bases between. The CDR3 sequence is CASSDVGPGSYNEQFF. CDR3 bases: TGCGCCAGCAGTGATGTGGGTCCTGGCTCCTACAATGAGCAGTTCTTC.

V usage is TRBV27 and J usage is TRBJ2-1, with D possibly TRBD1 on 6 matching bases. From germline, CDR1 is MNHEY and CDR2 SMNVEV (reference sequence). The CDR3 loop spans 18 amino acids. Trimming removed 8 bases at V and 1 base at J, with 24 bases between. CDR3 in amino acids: CASLNRVGAVGSYNEQFF. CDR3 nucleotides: TGTGCCAGCCTTAACCGAGTGGGGGCCGTTGGATCCTACAATGAGCAGTTCTTC.

This chain's CDR3 is CAIRTSGRAYEQYF. The CDR3 DNA is TGTGCCATCAGAACTAGCGGGAGGGCGTACGAGCAGTACTTC. The chain couples TRBV10-3 to TRBJ2-7; TRBD2 aligns across 13 bases. Trimming took 6 bases from V and 4 from J; bases not matched to a gene: 3. CDR1 ENHRY and CDR2 SYGVKD come from the germline V gene. This CDR3 comprises 14 residues.

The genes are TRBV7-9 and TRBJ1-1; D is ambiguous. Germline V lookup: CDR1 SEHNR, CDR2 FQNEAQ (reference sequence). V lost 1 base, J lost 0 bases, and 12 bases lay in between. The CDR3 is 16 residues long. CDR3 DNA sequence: TGTGCCAGCAGCTTAGGAGGGTTTAGGATGAACACTGAAGCTTTCTTT. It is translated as CASSLGGFRMNTEAFF. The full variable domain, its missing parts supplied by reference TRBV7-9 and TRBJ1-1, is DTGVSQNPRHKITKRGQNVTFRCDPISEHNRLYWYRQTLGQGPEFLTYFQNEAQLEKSRLLSDRFSAERPKGSFSTLEIQRTEQGDSAMYLCASSLGGFRMNTEAFFGQGTRLTVV.